This T cell receptor (beta chain) was recorded in a study of regulatory T cells in long-lasting Graves disease. Sample time point: newly diagnosed GD, antithyroid drugs for less than 3 months. Following extraction of RNA from PBMCs, that RNA was used to make the TCR library. The authors built TCR beta libraries using iRepertoire HTBI primers and Arm-PCR of CDR3 regions. MiXCR, applied by TCRdb to the multiplex PCR reads, yields one record per CDR3 protein. The sample lists 400,000 to 500,000 distinct CDR3 sequences; about 16% were seen once. This clonotype was counted at least ten times. Its antigen is undetermined. Whole-study findings and limits: The number of shared public clonotypes was higher in persistent patients (fewer than 3,000) than new patients (around 960).

CDR1 MDHEN and CDR2 SYDVKM come from the germline V gene. The CDR3 totals 13 residues. V trimming: 5 bases; J trimming: 5 bases; junction bases outside the gene matches: 6. A further study also used this sample, focusing on T cells in Graves' hyperthyroidism and ophthalmopathy.

This TCR was sampled from a woman between 18 and 30 years old with Graves disease. The sequences come from peripheral blood mononuclear cells (PBMCs), collected at new diagnosis, from a patient treated with antithyroid drugs. V gene TRBV28 combines with J gene TRBJ2-7, with TRBD1 identical over 7 bases. DNA of the CDR3: TGTGCCAGCAGTCAGAGGACAGGTAACGAGCAGTACTTC. This codes for CASSQRTGNEQYF.